This T cell receptor (beta chain) was identified in a study of blood T cells in healthy people across ages. Study results and caveats: Unsorted PBMCs prevented conclusive naive versus antigen-experienced comparison.

Primers used in a second PCR of about 6 to 11 cycles were a sample-barcoded 5' primer and a J-beta primer mix. With 12 random nucleotides, a template-switch adaptor tagged each individual cDNA molecule. TCRdb itself ran the 5' RACE reads through MiXCR, one entry per CDR3 protein. The table has roughly 1.4 million distinct CDR3 sequences, approximately 59% seen once; the top ten hold under 8.5%. Germline V gene sequence: CDR1 DFQATT, CDR2 SNEGSKA (reference sequence). The length of the CDR3 is 15 residues. Trimming took 5 bases from V and 0 from J, leaving 15 bases between them. Comment on this clonotype: Its specificity is unknown.

This TCR was sampled from a man younger than 35 in good health. The chain couples TRBV20-1 to TRBJ2-3; D ambiguous. Source material: blood. CDR3 nucleotide sequence: TGCAGTGCTCCCAACAAACTGCTAAGCACAGATACGCAGTATTTT. Protein sequence: CSAPNKLLSTDTQYF.